The rows below give T cell receptor beta chains drawn from one sample of a study of blood T cell repertoires in COVID-19. Some clones are missing from TCRdb's copy, which holds only in-frame ones; the method was immunoSEQ multiplex PCR. The sample has some 260,000 clones, 80% to 90% seen once; the top ten hold roughly 10%. Sequenced sample: PBMCs or T cells enriched from blood (not recorded which). The receptors were gathered from a man aged 35 to 55 who had recovered from COVID-19. Both conserved end residues are part of each CDR3. The D gene is left open where the match is weak. Not every row has a clone size; where given, it reads once, few, many or a size class.

D: .; J: TRBJ2-1; V: TRBV28; size: .; CDR3: CASSLLRVNEQFF; DNA: TGTGCCAGCAGTTTATTACGCGTAAATGAGCAGTTCTTC
D: .; J: TRBJ2-3; V: TRBV4-2; size: .; CDR3: CASSQAGFADTQYF; DNA: TGTGCCAGCAGCCAAGCGGGGTTCGCAGATACGCAGTATTTT
D: TRBD1; J: TRBJ2-5; V: TRBV27; size: .; CDR3: CASSTQGRETQYF; DNA: TGTGCCAGCAGTACACAGGGGCGAGAGACCCAGTACTTC
D: TRBD2; J: TRBJ2-7; V: TRBV9; size: .; CDR3: CASSVDHRGRAGEQYF; DNA: TGTGCCAGCAGCGTAGACCACCGGGGGAGGGCAGGCGAGCAGTACTTC
D: .; J: TRBJ1-4; V: TRBV13; size: .; CDR3: CASSLRETQKLFF; DNA: TGTGCCAGCAGCTTAAGAGAGACACAAAAACTGTTTTTT
D: .; J: TRBJ2-1; V: TRBV11-3; size: .; CDR3: CASSLAGATSYNEQFF; DNA: TGTGCCAGCAGCCTGGCAGGGGCCACCTCCTACAATGAGCAGTTCTTC
D: TRBD2; J: TRBJ2-2; V: TRBV18; size: .; CDR3: CASSPRREITGELFF; DNA: TGTGCCAGCTCACCTAGGCGGGAGATTACCGGGGAGCTGTTTTTT
D: TRBD2; J: TRBJ2-1; V: TRBV27; size: few; CDR3: CASSFLFASGTASYNEQFF; DNA: TGTGCCAGCAGTTTCCTTTTCGCTAGCGGGACGGCCTCCTACAATGAGCAGTTCTTC
D: TRBD1; J: TRBJ1-5; V: TRBV3-1/TRBV3-2; size: .; CDR3: CASSLSDRGPQPQHF; DNA: TGTGCCAGCAGCTTATCGGACAGGGGGCCTCAGCCCCAGCATTTT
D: TRBD2; J: TRBJ2-5; V: TRBV11-3; size: .; CDR3: CASSLGSSGGFETQYF; DNA: TGTGCCAGCAGCTTAGGATCTAGCGGGGGCTTCGAGACCCAGTACTTC
D: TRBD1; J: TRBJ1-1; V: TRBV7-9; size: .; CDR3: CASSLVLTGRTEAFF; DNA: TGTGCCAGCAGCTTAGTTTTGACAGGGCGGACTGAAGCTTTCTTT
D: .; J: TRBJ1-1; V: TRBV29-1; size: .; CDR3: CSVSTGRSATEAFF; DNA: TGCAGCGTTAGTACAGGCCGATCCGCCACTGAAGCTTTCTTT
D: TRBD2; J: TRBJ2-3; V: TRBV7-3; size: .; CDR3: CASSETSGGYTQYF; DNA: TGTGCCAGCAGCGAAACTAGCGGTGGTTATACGCAGTATTTT
D: .; J: TRBJ1-4; V: TRBV5-1; size: once; CDR3: CASSLGTTTNEKLFF; DNA: TGCGCCAGCAGCTTAGGGACAACAACTAATGAAAAACTGTTTTTT
D: .; J: TRBJ2-7; V: TRBV19; size: .; CDR3: CASSIQGAADEQYF; DNA: TGTGCCAGTAGTATCCAGGGTGCGGCCGACGAGCAGTACTTC
D: .; J: TRBJ1-4; V: TRBV7-9; size: .; CDR3: CASSLEGYATNEKLFF; DNA: TGTGCCAGCAGCTTGGAGGGATACGCAACTAATGAAAAACTGTTTTTT
D: TRBD1; J: TRBJ1-1; V: TRBV14; size: .; CDR3: CASSHGTGGLNTEAFF; DNA: TGTGCCAGCAGCCATGGGACAGGGGGCTTGAACACTGAAGCTTTCTTT
D: .; J: TRBJ2-7; V: TRBV7-3; size: .; CDR3: CASKFMAGANYEQYF; DNA: TGTGCCAGCAAATTCATGGCGGGGGCAAACTACGAGCAGTACTTC
D: TRBD2; J: TRBJ2-3; V: TRBV7-2; size: few; CDR3: CASSLALGLAGSLGTDTQYF; DNA: TGTGCCAGCAGCTTAGCATTGGGACTAGCGGGCTCTCTAGGCACAGATACGCAGTATTTT
D: .; J: TRBJ1-1; V: TRBV28; size: .; CDR3: CASSYPKLQGRTEAFF; DNA: TGTGCCAGCAGTTACCCCAAACTACAGGGTCGGACTGAAGCTTTCTTT
D: TRBD2; J: TRBJ2-5; V: TRBV27; size: .; CDR3: CASSGLAGGPVGKTQYF; DNA: TGTGCCAGCTCTGGCCTAGCGGGAGGGCCCGTTGGGAAGACCCAGTACTTC
D: .; J: TRBJ2-7; V: TRBV4-2; size: few; CDR3: CASSQDWAGSSYEQYF; DNA: TGTGCCAGCAGCCAAGATTGGGCGGGGAGCTCCTACGAGCAGTACTTC
D: .; J: TRBJ1-4; V: TRBV18; size: .; CDR3: CASSPERPATNEKLFF; DNA: TGTGCCAGCTCACCTGAGCGCCCGGCAACTAATGAAAAACTGTTTTTT
D: .; J: TRBJ2-2; V: TRBV7-3; size: once; CDR3: CASSLRGSGSTGELFF; DNA: TGTGCCAGCAGCTTAAGAGGGAGTGGAAGCACCGGGGAGCTGTTTTTT
D: .; J: TRBJ1-1; V: TRBV9; size: .; CDR3: CASSVGTGFRTEAFF; DNA: TGTGCCAGCAGCGTAGGCACAGGGTTTCGCACTGAAGCTTTCTTT
D: .; J: TRBJ2-3; V: TRBV20-1; size: .; CDR3: CSASRADTQYF; DNA: TGCAGTGCTAGTCGGGCAGATACGCAGTATTTT
D: TRBD1; J: TRBJ1-6; V: TRBV28; size: .; CDR3: CASSRPGTANSPLHF; DNA: TGTGCCAGCAGCCGTCCAGGGACAGCTAATTCACCCCTCCACTTT
D: .; J: TRBJ2-7; V: TRBV14; size: .; CDR3: CASSTQLAGEQYF; DNA: TGTGCCAGCAGCACCCAACTAGCAGGGGAGCAGTACTTC
D: TRBD1; J: TRBJ1-5; V: TRBV28; size: .; CDR3: CASRHDTGASNQPQHF; DNA: TGTGCCAGCAGACATGATACAGGGGCAAGCAATCAGCCCCAGCATTTT
D: .; J: TRBJ2-2; V: TRBV27; size: .; CDR3: CASSLYGDGELFF; DNA: TGTGCCAGCAGTTTATACGGGGACGGGGAGCTGTTTTTT
D: TRBD2; J: TRBJ2-1; V: TRBV3-1/TRBV3-2; size: .; CDR3: CASSQVRAGGPQANEQFF; DNA: TGTGCCAGCAGCCAAGTCCGAGCGGGGGGGCCACAGGCAAATGAGCAGTTCTTC
D: TRBD2; J: TRBJ2-1; V: TRBV5-1; size: .; CDR3: CASRIQGLAGGNEQFF; DNA: TGCGCCAGCAGAATCCAGGGACTAGCGGGAGGGAATGAGCAGTTCTTC
D: TRBD1; J: TRBJ1-5; V: TRBV6-1; size: few; CDR3: CASSGRDRGSNQPQHF; DNA: TGTGCCAGCAGTGGTAGGGACAGGGGAAGCAATCAGCCCCAGCATTTT
D: TRBD1; J: TRBJ1-2; V: TRBV5-1; size: .; CDR3: CASSNKGQGRFGYTF; DNA: TGCGCCAGCAGCAATAAAGGACAGGGGAGGTTTGGCTACACCTTC
D: .; J: TRBJ1-3; V: TRBV12-5; size: .; CDR3: CASGLVQFGRSSGNTIYF; DNA: TGTGCTAGTGGTTTGGTACAGTTCGGGAGGAGCTCTGGAAACACCATATATTTT
D: TRBD1; J: TRBJ2-7; V: TRBV19; size: .; CDR3: CASSWTGGVNAYEQYF; DNA: TGTGCCAGTAGTTGGACAGGGGGCGTCAACGCCTACGAGCAGTACTTC
D: .; J: TRBJ1-2; V: TRBV7-8; size: .; CDR3: CASSLSLGRGGYTF; DNA: TGTGCCAGCAGCTTATCTTTGGGGAGGGGTGGCTACACCTTC
D: .; J: TRBJ1-5; V: TRBV29-1; size: .; CDR3: CSVQTSGNQPQHF; DNA: TGCAGCGTTCAAACCTCGGGCAATCAGCCCCAGCATTTT
D: .; J: TRBJ1-1; V: TRBV7-9; size: .; CDR3: CASSPFRDSGEAFF; DNA: TGTGCCAGCAGCCCGTTTCGTGACAGTGGCGAAGCTTTCTTT
D: TRBD1; J: TRBJ2-7; V: TRBV6-5; size: .; CDR3: CASRPGTGGHYEQYF; DNA: TGTGCCAGCAGACCCGGGACAGGGGGGCACTACGAGCAGTACTTC
D: TRBD1; J: TRBJ1-2; V: TRBV19; size: once; CDR3: CASSPSDRDSLGYTF; DNA: TGTGCCAGTAGTCCTTCCGACCGGGACAGCTTGGGCTACACCTTC
D: TRBD1; J: TRBJ1-6; V: TRBV6-5; size: .; CDR3: CASRYRTGDNSPLHF; DNA: TGTGCCAGCAGATACCGGACAGGGGACAATTCACCCCTCCACTTT
D: .; J: TRBJ2-1; V: TRBV3-1/TRBV3-2; size: .; CDR3: CASSLSGASYNEQFF; DNA: TGTGCCAGCAGCCTTTCAGGGGCCTCCTACAATGAGCAGTTCTTC
D: .; J: TRBJ2-2; V: TRBV3-1/TRBV3-2; size: .; CDR3: CASSPRTGVGELFF; DNA: TGTGCCAGCAGCCCACGGACTGGGGTCGGGGAGCTGTTTTTT
D: TRBD2; J: TRBJ2-7; V: TRBV7-9; size: .; CDR3: CASRGLAGVDEQYF; DNA: TGTGCCAGCAGGGGGCTAGCGGGAGTGGACGAGCAGTACTTC
D: TRBD2; J: TRBJ2-7; V: TRBV4-1; size: .; CDR3: CASSGGTSGLYEQYF; DNA: TGCGCCAGCAGCGGAGGGACTAGCGGGCTCTACGAGCAGTACTTC
D: TRBD1; J: TRBJ1-6; V: TRBV19; size: once; CDR3: CASRPGQGWNSPLHF; DNA: TGTGCCAGTAGACCGGGACAGGGGTGGAATTCACCCCTCCACTTT
D: .; J: TRBJ1-1; V: TRBV7-2; size: .; CDR3: CATTRWGQNTEAFF; DNA: TGTGCCACCACCAGGTGGGGCCAGAACACTGAAGCTTTCTTT
D: TRBD2; J: TRBJ2-3; V: TRBV19; size: .; CDR3: CASSIDGAGRGTDTQYF; DNA: TGTGCCAGTAGTATAGATGGGGCCGGGAGGGGTACAGATACGCAGTATTTT
D: .; J: TRBJ1-5; V: TRBV19; size: .; CDR3: CASSMADYSNQPQHF; DNA: TGTGCCAGTAGTATGGCCGATTATAGCAATCAGCCCCAGCATTTT
D: .; J: TRBJ1-5; V: TRBV28; size: .; CDR3: CASSLRGGADQPQHF; DNA: TGTGCCAGCAGTTTAAGAGGAGGGGCAGACCAGCCCCAGCATTTT
D: .; J: TRBJ1-1; V: TRBV5-1; size: .; CDR3: CASSLRGMNTEAFF; DNA: TGCGCCAGCAGCTTGCGAGGGATGAACACTGAAGCTTTCTTT
D: .; J: TRBJ2-1; V: TRBV7-8; size: .; CDR3: CASSLMPGDEQFF; DNA: TGTGCCAGCAGCTTAATGCCCGGGGATGAGCAGTTCTTC
D: .; J: TRBJ2-2; V: TRBV9; size: .; CDR3: CASSGDVGARTGELFF; DNA: TGTGCCAGCAGCGGGGATGTAGGGGCGAGGACCGGGGAGCTGTTTTTT
D: .; J: TRBJ1-3; V: TRBV9; size: .; CDR3: CASSALGGGNSGNTIYF; DNA: TGTGCCAGCAGCGCCCTCGGCGGGGGCAACTCTGGAAACACCATATATTTT